This T cell receptor beta chain was sequenced for a study of T cell responses to AZD1222 COVID-19 vaccine listed by TCRdb under 2021. Some background on the complete study: TCR sequencing covered more than 230 trial participants: about 210 given two doses of AZD1222 and 26 given two doses of MenACWY control vaccine. Trial participants were enrolled by age into 18-55, 56-69 and 70-plus year subgroups, with roughly 150, 30 and 60 TCR-sequenced participants respectively.

The CDR3 regions of human TCRbeta chains were analyzed by immunosequencing. The original methods were these. TCRs in the repertoires were matched against a reference library of SARS-CoV-2-specific TCRs that had been generated with the MIRA antigen-specificity platform. Breadth was defined as the fraction of unique TCRs that were SARS-CoV-2-associated, and depth was defined as the fraction of total T cells that were SARS-CoV-2-associated. Using the MIRA data, every spike-specific TCR was mapped to the spike region that the TCR reacted to and assigned to either a CD4 or a CD8 class. Log10-transformed breadth and depth values were compared by one-way ANOVA with Sidak's multiple comparisons tests. TCRdb retrieved this table from immuneACCESS and kept in-frame rearrangements only. Not all clones are present; in checked studies, unresolved V genes account for under half, and no reason is known for the remainder. The V and J calls and clone size were taken over from that table, and D and trimming were inferred from the DNA. In all, the sample holds 100,000 to 150,000 clones, and roughly 93% of those were seen once. The ten top clones hold around 0.99% of the sample.

The time point label on this specimen signifies: about 28 days (+/-7) after the second vaccine dose. AZD1222 recipients given second doses at about 4 weeks or at about 12 weeks were pooled, since spike-specific TCR depth and breadth were not found to differ between the two schedules. Vaccinee samples came from UK trials COV001 and COV002, including a single-blind randomized controlled phase 2/3 trial of AZD1222 (ChAdOx1 nCoV-19) in healthy adults. For TCRbeta chain sequencing, PBMC samples were collected from trial participants at day 0 and at day 28 after the second dose. Comments on this clone: Which antigen it targets is not known. No much larger clonotype is one base removed from it; base qualities were not supplied.

The junction shows trimming of 4 bases on V and 2 bases on J, and the gene matches do not reach 2 bases of it. CDR1 LGHDT and CDR2 YNNKEL were looked up in the germline V gene (reference sequence). Measured from the cysteine to the phenylalanine, the CDR3 is 15 residues long. The sequence is cut down to CDR3 DNA, 45 bases in frame from base 1. Broad study findings and their caveats: A significant rise in spike-specific TCR breadth and depth was observed after two AZD1222 doses relative to day 0 and relative to MenACWY recipients. CD4 TCRs associated with the vaccine covered the entire spike protein, and the dominant responses were in regions 160-218 and 743-854. Conclusions about previously exposed vaccinees are limited, since just 6 or 7 AZD1222 recipients were seropositive for SARS-CoV-2 at baseline. Participants were mostly white British, with more females than males. The authors suggested clonal diversity may have been underestimated. In the small 56-69-year group, the increase in depth fell short of significance, most likely because of low power. Reportedly, close to half of the unique spike-specific TCRs recognized epitopes lying outside the regions that are mutated in the B.1.351 and B.1.1.7 variants. Because no day 14 peak-response samples were available, repertoires were characterized only after the peak T cell response.

The TCR comes from an adult who received the AZD1222 COVID-19 vaccine. The sequence is built from TRBV3-1 (or the pseudogene TRBV3-2) and TRBJ2-7; the junction holds 13 bases that match TRBD2. Sequences were derived from peripheral blood, sampled 28 days after the second AZD1222 dose. The encoded CDR3 is CASSPGTSGTYEQYF. The nucleotide sequence reads as follows: TGTGCCAGCAGCCCTGGGACTAGCGGGACCTACGAGCAGTACTTC.